This T cell receptor (beta chain) originates from a study of metastatic and nonmetastatic thyroid tumors. From germline, CDR1 is LGHNA and CDR2 YSLEER. The CDR3 has 16 amino acids. The V and J ends lost 2 bases and 0 bases respectively, with 10 bases between them. Nobody among the patients had been given any treatment before thyroid surgery. This clone was observed many times. This sample also contains other DNA sequences that code for the same CDR3. MiXCR re-clonotyped the PCR reads for TCRdb. The sample holds roughly 24,000 clones, 15% to 20% seen once. The TCR comes from a male donor with papillary thyroid cancer or a benign thyroid nodule (not recorded which). Some clones in this sample may be carry-over from other donors' samples. The chain couples TRBV4-3 to TRBJ2-2, with TRBD2 as a possible D gene (5 bases). The source material was adjacent normal tissue. The CDR3 reads CASSQSSRTNTGELFF. The DNA for the CDR3 is TGCGCCAGCAGCCAATCTAGCCGAACGAACACCGGGGAGCTGTTTTTT.